The 13 T cell receptor beta chains given below trace back to one sample, sequenced in a study of cytomegalovirus exposure and HLA in healthy donors. PCR primers comprised 60 Vbeta and 13 Jbeta primers. TCRdb's copy holds only in-frame clones and misses some; the assay was immunoSEQ multiplex PCR. Seen here are fewer than 95,000 clones, around 81% observed once, and the top ten hold 0.5% to 0.65%. Sequenced material: PBMCs. These receptors originate from a man younger than 40 in good health and CMV-seronegative.

This clone has only a few counts. The chain couples TRBV6-6 to TRBJ2-1, with 10 bases aligning to TRBD2. The CDR3 is made up of 14 amino acids. V dropped 5 bases and J dropped 8; count of bases not matched to a gene: 6. Looked up from germline, CDR1 is MNHNY and CDR2 is SVGAGI (reference sequence). The CDR3 region is CASSSGRAGDEQFF. The CDR3 DNA reads TGTGCCAGCAGTAGCGGGAGGGCCGGAGATGAGCAGTTCTTC.

The rearrangement joins TRBV7-9 to TRBJ1-4; weak D call: TRBD1 (6 bases). Trimming cost V 5 bases and J 3 bases, with 13 bases left between them. CDR3 size: 15 residues. Germline V gene lookup returns CDR1 SEHNR and CDR2 FQNEAQ (reference sequence). The CDR3 sequence: CASSPGDTSNEKLFF. The DNA for the CDR3 is TGTGCCAGCAGCCCCGGGGACACTTCTAATGAAAAACTGTTTTTT.

The chain employs TRBV13 and TRBJ1-4; TRBD1 matches 11 bases. Looked up from germline, CDR1 is PRHDT and CDR2 is FYEKMQ (reference sequence). Unmatched junction bases numbered 13, after V lost 5 bases and J lost 11 bases. The CDR3 runs 16 residues. CDR3 region: CASSQSVGQGVLKLFF. CDR3 in DNA: TGTGCCAGCAGCCAATCTGTGGGACAGGGGGTTCTTAAACTGTTTTTT.

Only a few counts were recorded for this clone. This rearrangement joins TRBV9 to TRBJ1-1; TRBD1 is a possible D gene (5 bases). This CDR3 spans 13 amino acids. Germline assignment: CDR1 SGDLS and CDR2 YYNGEE. V lost 0 bases and J lost 3, with 6 bases in between. CDR3 in amino acids: CASSVGGDTEAFF. Here the CDR3 DNA reads TGTGCCAGCAGCGTAGGGGGGGACACTGAAGCTTTCTTT.

Only a few counts were recorded for this clone. J is TRBJ1-2 and V is TRBV5-4; D is ambiguous. CDR3 size: 14 residues. The V end lost 4 bases, the J end lost 2 bases, and 12 bases lay between the germline ends. Germline V gene data show CDR1 as SGHNT and CDR2 as YYREEE (reference sequence). In nucleotides, the CDR3 is TGTGCCAGCAGCGGAGATCGGGGAAACTATGGCTACACCTTC. Amino acid sequence: CASSGDRGNYGYTF.

V gene TRBV19 combines with J gene TRBJ2-2, with 7 bases lining up with TRBD1. With 4 bases clipped from V and 1 base from J, the junction kept 6 bases outside the gene matches. Germline V gives CDR1 LNHDA, CDR2 SQIVND (reference sequence). The CDR3 contains 16 residues. CDR3 amino acids: CASSTYRTGNTGELFF. The DNA for the CDR3 is TGTGCCAGTAGTACTTATCGGACAGGGAACACCGGGGAGCTGTTTTTT.

V and J are TRBV5-1 and TRBJ2-2; D is uncertain. Trimming left V 0 bases short and J 1 base short, with 4 bases between. This CDR3 has 14 amino acids. Germline V gives CDR1 SGHRS, CDR2 YFSETQ. The CDR3 bases are TGCGCCAGCAGCTTGGACAGGAACACCGGGGAGCTGTTTTTT. Protein sequence: CASSLDRNTGELFF.

CDR3: CASSAEGASYEQYF. DNA for the CDR3: TGTGCCAGCAGCGCGGAGGGCGCCTCCTACGAGCAGTACTTC. The V and J genes are TRBV9 and TRBJ2-7, with D possibly matching TRBD2 (6 bases). The CDR3 sequence is 14 residues long. Per germline, CDR1 SGDLS and CDR2 YYNGEE. The V end lost 3 bases, the J end lost 0 bases, and 10 bases lay between the germline ends.

The chain combines TRBV19 with TRBJ1-2; maybe TRBD1 (5 bases). With 6 bases removed from V and 4 bases from J, the gap between germline ends came to 15 bases. The germline V gene encodes CDR1 LNHDA and CDR2 SQIVND (reference sequence). The CDR3 runs 14 residues. In nucleotides, the CDR3 is TGTGCCAGTAGGGCGGGGGTTGAGAGCTATGGCTACACCTTC. Protein product: CASRAGVESYGYTF.

This rearrangement joins TRBV9 to TRBJ2-2, with TRBD2 identical over 7 bases. The V gene end was trimmed by 1 base and the J gene end by 3 bases; junction bases not matched to a gene: 3. Looked up from germline, CDR1 is SGDLS and CDR2 is YYNGEE. This CDR3 region has 15 residues. CDR3 loop: CASSVQRGDTGELFF. The DNA of the CDR3 is TGTGCCAGCAGCGTACAGCGGGGCGACACCGGGGAGCTGTTTTTT.

The gene calls are TRBV9 and TRBJ2-1; D not resolved. Trimming stripped 0 bases from V and 9 bases from J, with 7 bases between. This CDR3 has 12 amino acids. Germline-derived CDR1 and CDR2 are SGDLS and YYNGEE. DNA for the CDR3: TGTGCCAGCAGCGTAGCCACGGGTGAGCAGTTCTTC. It specifies CASSVATGEQFF.

V is TRBV29-1 and J is TRBJ1-2; D is unclear. CDR3 length: 11 amino acids. The V end was cut by 1 base, the J end by 6 bases, with 6 bases between. CDR1 is SQVTM, CDR2 ANQGSEA, per germline. The CDR3 region has the DNA TGCAGCGTTGAAGGTCTAAATGGCTACACCTTC. Its protein is CSVEGLNGYTF.

The J gene is TRBJ2-1, the V gene TRBV7-7; a weak D match, TRBD2 (5 bases). V lost 6 bases to trimming and J lost 2 bases, with 14 bases between them. CDR1 SSHAT and CDR2 FNYEAQ come from the germline V gene (reference sequence). The CDR3 extends over 15 amino acids. The CDR3 protein is CASSSTRSAYNEQFF. CDR3 coding DNA: TGTGCCAGCAGTTCCACTAGATCCGCCTACAATGAGCAGTTCTTC.